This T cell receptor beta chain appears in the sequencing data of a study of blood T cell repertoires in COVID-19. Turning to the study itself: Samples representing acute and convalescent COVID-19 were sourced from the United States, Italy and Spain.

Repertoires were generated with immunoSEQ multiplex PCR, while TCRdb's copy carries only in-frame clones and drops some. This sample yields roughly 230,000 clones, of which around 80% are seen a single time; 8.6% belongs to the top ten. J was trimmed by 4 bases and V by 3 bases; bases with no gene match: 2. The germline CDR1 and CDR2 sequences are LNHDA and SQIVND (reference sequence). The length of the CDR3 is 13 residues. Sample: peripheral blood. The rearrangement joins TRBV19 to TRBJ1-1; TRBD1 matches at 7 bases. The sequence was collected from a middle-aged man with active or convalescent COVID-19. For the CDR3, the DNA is TGTGCCAGTAGTATGACAGGGCGCACTGAAGCTTTCTTT. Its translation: CASSMTGRTEAFF.